These 2 T cell receptor beta chains were all obtained from the same sample, sequenced in a study of CD8+CD57+ T cells in acquired aplastic anemia. Researchers used genomic DNA as the template to profile TCR beta VDJ and CDR3. TCRdb analysed the reads with MiXCR anew, one entry per CDR3 protein. The sample lists more than 150,000 distinct CDR3 sequences; about 47% were seen once. Sequencing input: sorted CD4+, CD8+, or CD8+CD57+ T cells (not recorded which) from PBMCs. These receptors originate from a human donor in good health.

Ten or more counts support this clonotype. This sequence joins TRBV14 and TRBJ2-4; D ambiguous. CDR1 and CDR2 (germline): SGHDN, FVKESK. CDR3 length equals 12 residues. The germline V and J ends were trimmed by 0 bases and 6 bases, with 3 bases remaining between them. Here the CDR3 reads CASSQEGNIQYF. CDR3 coding DNA: TGTGCCAGCAGCCAAGAGGGAAACATTCAGTACTTC.

This clonotype was observed a few times. The chain uses TRBV27 and TRBJ2-1, with 7 nucleotides matching TRBD2. The V gene end was trimmed by 3 bases and the J gene end by 5 bases; junction bases not matched to a gene: 7. The CDR3 has 15 amino acids. From germline, CDR1 is MNHEY and CDR2 SMNVEV (reference sequence). CDR3: CASSFVASGHNEQFF. The CDR3 DNA follows: TGTGCCAGCAGTTTCGTGGCTAGCGGACACAATGAGCAGTTCTTC.